This TCR beta chain comes out of a study of T-cell reconstitution after alpha-beta-depleted transplantation in children (dated by TCRdb to about 2016). Study-level background: Using TCR repertoire profiling, the study quantitatively followed how T-cell immune reconstitution unfolded in children after TCRalphabeta/CD19-depleted allogeneic hematopoietic cell transplantation.

The CDR3 numbers 14 residues from cysteine through phenylalanine. Only the CDR3 DNA is retained, 42 bases long and in frame from the first base. For CDR1 and CDR2, the germline V gene lists SQVTM and ANQGSEA. Unmatched junction bases come to 6, with V trimmed by 4 bases and J by 5 bases. This clonotype was detected a few times. Its antigen is unknown. Within one base of it there is no much larger clone, and no base qualities were kept. Libraries were prepared through PCR. TCRdb lists the instrument as Illumina HiSeq 2500. TCR libraries were prepared with molecular barcoding, using unique molecular identifiers to normalize TCRbeta repertoire quantification. TCRdb reprocessing: public reads trimmed at Q25 with fastp, clones called with MiXCR, in-frame beta chains kept. Entries are consolidated by CDR3 protein sequence, retaining the most common genes and DNA. This sample is represented by fewer than 250,000 distinct CDR3 sequences; approximately 17% of them were singletons. 43% of the sample comes from the top ten.

The sample's treatment or condition label, decoded: allogeneic hematopoietic cell transplantation with graft depleted of TCRalphabeta T cells and CD19 B cells. Transplant recipients were children who received TCRalphabeta/CD19-depleted allogeneic hematopoietic cell grafts. Overall study results and their limits: The apparently early recovery of alphabetaT-cell counts about two months after transplant reportedly depended on only several hundred rapidly expanded clones that came from non-depleted graft cells. In some patients, the high TCRbeta diversity seen at day 60 was put down to recipient T cells and intrathymic progenitors that had survived conditioning. Over subsequent months, a decline in hyperexpanded clone frequencies was noted, and after one year, T-cell counts and TCRbeta diversity were mostly ascribed to newly produced T cells.

Recombination joined TRBV29-1 with TRBJ2-5, and 11 junction bases match TRBD2. The sequence came from a male patient aged 2 to 9 who had a stem cell transplant for acute lymphoblastic leukemia, so the T cells may come from the graft donor. The specimen was PBMCs, mostly from graft donor cells, collected 360 days after TCRalphabeta/CD19-depleted stem cell transplant. Here is the DNA: TGCAGCGTTGGTGATAGCGGGAGGGGCGAGACCCAGTACTTC. It encodes CSVGDSGRGETQYF.